This T cell receptor (beta chain) was sequenced for a study of T-cell memory formation after mild COVID-19. TCRdb itself ran the 5' RACE reads through MiXCR, one entry per CDR3 protein. Here the sample spans more than 450,000 distinct CDR3 sequences, roughly 18% being singletons. The V gene end was trimmed by 8 bases and the J gene end by 4 bases; junction bases not matched to a gene: 7. The CDR3 has 14 residues. The source is an adult woman who had mild COVID-19 (a few samples of this study predate the infection). Cell type and time point are not known. The chain uses TRBV12-3 or TRBV12-4 and TRBJ2-3; 9 bases fit TRBD2. Input material: PBMCs or a T cell subset sorted from them (not recorded which). The CDR3 DNA is TGTGCCAGCCTCTTAGCGGGAGTGTCAGATACGCAGTATTTT. Its translation is CASLLAGVSDTQYF.